A selection of T cell receptor beta chains follows, all from one sample in a study of blood T cell repertoires in COVID-19. Generated by immunoSEQ multiplex PCR, the TCRdb table keeps only in-frame clones and is missing some. The sample includes about 320,000 clones, under 95% of them seen just once. Specimen: PBMCs or T cells enriched from blood (not recorded which). Receptors originate from a man in his 60s who had recovered from COVID-19. The CDR3 runs from the conserved cysteine through the conserved F or W. The D gene is left open where the match is weak. Only some rows state a clone size, as once, few, many or a class for expanded clones.

v_call,clone_size,d_call,cdr3_length,j_call,cdr3_nt,cdr3_aa
TRBV19,few,.,15,TRBJ2-2,TGTGCCAGTAGTAAGGAGAGGTTGAACACCGGGGAGCTGTTTTTT,CASSKERLNTGELFF
TRBV29-1,.,.,13,TRBJ2-2,TGCAGCGTTCATGCAGCGAACACCGGGGAGCTGTTTTTT,CSVHAANTGELFF
TRBV7-9,.,.,17,TRBJ1-5,TGTGCCAGCAGCTTAGCGAGTTCAGTAGGGGATAATCAGCCCCAGCATTTT,CASSLASSVGDNQPQHF
TRBV5-6,.,TRBD1,14,TRBJ2-5,TGTGCCAGCAGCAAGACAGGGTCGGGGGAGACCCAGTACTTC,CASSKTGSGETQYF
TRBV18,.,.,11,TRBJ1-2,TGTGCCAGCTCACCGACAGAGGGCTACACCTTC,CASSPTEGYTF
TRBV6-1,.,TRBD2,15,TRBJ2-1,TGTGCCAGCAGTGACGGGACTAGCTCCTACAATGAGCAGTTCTTC,CASSDGTSSYNEQFF
TRBV24-1,.,TRBD2,17,TRBJ2-7,TGTGCCACCAGTGATTTAGGGGTAGCGGGAGGCTCCTACGAGCAGTACTTC,CATSDLGVAGGSYEQYF
TRBV7-8,.,.,16,TRBJ1-2,TGTGCCAGCAGCTTAGGGGGGGGACCCCTGGGATTTGACTACACCTTC,CASSLGGGPLGFDYTF
TRBV18,.,.,13,TRBJ2-7,TGTGCCAGCTCAACAACGGGGGACTACGAGCAGTACTTC,CASSTTGDYEQYF
TRBV9,.,.,16,TRBJ2-3,TGTGCCAGCAGCACCGGACAGGAGGGTGGCACAGATACGCAGTATTTT,CASSTGQEGGTDTQYF
TRBV5-8,.,.,14,TRBJ2-3,TGTGCCAGCAGGAACAGGGTCGGCACAGATACGCAGTATTTT,CASRNRVGTDTQYF
TRBV3-1/TRBV3-2,.,.,13,TRBJ1-1,TGTGCCAGCAGCCGAGGGGGTAGTACTGAAGCTTTCTTT,CASSRGGSTEAFF
TRBV11-2,few,TRBD2,18,TRBJ2-7,TGTGCCAGCAGCTTAGATGGGGCTAGCGGGACCCACTCCTACGAGCAGTACTTC,CASSLDGASGTHSYEQYF
TRBV7-9,.,TRBD2,12,TRBJ2-5,TGTGCCACCCAAGCGGGGGGGGAGACCCAGTACTTC,CATQAGGETQYF
TRBV18,.,TRBD1,17,TRBJ2-7,TGTGCCAGCTCACGTCAGGGACAGGGGGCTCTGTGGCTCGGGCAGTACTTC,CASSRQGQGALWLGQYF
TRBV7-9,.,TRBD1,15,TRBJ1-2,TGTGCCAGCAGCTCTACTTACGACAGGGACTATGGCTACACCTTC,CASSSTYDRDYGYTF
TRBV2,.,TRBD2,11,TRBJ2-1,TGTGCCAGCAGTCGACTAGCAGGACTGTTCTTC,CASSRLAGLFF
TRBV6-2/TRBV6-3,once,.,14,TRBJ1-4,TGTGCCAGCAGTCTCCAGGGAAACAATGAAAAACTGTTTTTT,CASSLQGNNEKLFF
TRBV18,.,TRBD1,14,TRBJ2-1,TGTGCCAGCTCACCAAGCCTACAGGGGAATGAGCAGTTCTTC,CASSPSLQGNEQFF
TRBV7-8,.,.,17,TRBJ1-2,TGTGCCAGCAGCTTAACGTACAGCCTCAATGCGAACTATGGCTACACCTTC,CASSLTYSLNANYGYTF
TRBV27,.,TRBD1,19,TRBJ1-3,TGTGCCAGCAGTTTAGAGGCTCCAAACTCTGGGACAGGGGGAAACACCATATATTTT,CASSLEAPNSGTGGNTIYF
TRBV27,.,TRBD1,15,TRBJ1-1,TGTGCCAGCAGGGATTCCGGGACAGTGAACACTGAAGCTTTCTTT,CASRDSGTVNTEAFF
TRBV6-7,.,TRBD1,15,TRBJ2-7,TGTGCCAGCAGTTTGCCGGGACAGCGTTTTTACGAGCAGTACTTC,CASSLPGQRFYEQYF
TRBV18,.,TRBD1,14,TRBJ2-7,TGTGCCAGCCTAGGCGGACAGGGCCCCTACGAGCAGTACTTC,CASLGGQGPYEQYF
TRBV5-1,once,TRBD2,14,TRBJ2-1,TGCGCCAGCAGTCACACGGGGGGTAATGGTGAGCAGTTCTTC,CASSHTGGNGEQFF
TRBV30,few,.,19,TRBJ1-2,TGTGCCTGGAGTTATCTAGCGGAGTGGGTTGAAGTAGCTAACTATGGCTACACCTTC,CAWSYLAEWVEVANYGYTF
TRBV6-5,.,.,13,TRBJ1-1,TGTGCCAGCAGTTACAGTCAGAGGAGTAACGCTTTCTTT,CASSYSQRSNAFF
TRBV9,.,.,12,TRBJ1-1,TGTGCCAGCAGCGTAGGAGTTGGTGAAGCTTTCTTT,CASSVGVGEAFF
TRBV29-1,.,TRBD1,13,TRBJ2-7,TGCAGCGTGCGGACAGGGGGGGGATACGAGCAGTACTTC,CSVRTGGGYEQYF
TRBV24-1,.,.,17,TRBJ2-6,TGTGCCACCACCCTACTAAGATCCACCTCTGGGGCCAACGTCCTGACTTTC,CATTLLRSTSGANVLTF
TRBV7-7,.,TRBD2,15,TRBJ2-1,TGTGCTAGCAGCTTAGGCGCAGCGGGAGAGAATGAGCAGTTCTTC,CASSLGAAGENEQFF
TRBV19,.,TRBD1,15,TRBJ2-7,TGTGCCAGTAGCGCACAGGGGTATGGCTCCTACGAGCAGTACTTC,CASSAQGYGSYEQYF
TRBV29-1,.,.,16,TRBJ1-3,TGCAGCGTTGAAGACCAGCTGGGAGTGAAGGGAAACACCATATATTTT,CSVEDQLGVKGNTIYF
TRBV5-5,once,.,14,TRBJ1-4,TGTGCCAGCAGTCAACAAGCGTCAAATGAAAAACTGTTTTTT,CASSQQASNEKLFF
TRBV18,.,.,15,TRBJ1-2,TGTGCCAGCTCACCCCGCTGGGAGGATAACTATGGCTACACCTTC,CASSPRWEDNYGYTF
TRBV6-5,once,.,14,TRBJ1-3,TGTGCCAGCAGTAAGGACAGCACTGGAAACACCATATATTTT,CASSKDSTGNTIYF
TRBV27,.,TRBD2,15,TRBJ2-3,TGTGCCAGCAGCCTTAGCGGGAGGGGGACAGATACGCAGTATTTT,CASSLSGRGTDTQYF
TRBV18,once,TRBD1,14,TRBJ1-2,TGTGCCAGCTCTACGGGACAGGGGAACTATGGCTACACCTTC,CASSTGQGNYGYTF
TRBV7-8,.,TRBD2,16,TRBJ2-1,TGTGCCAGCAGCTTAGCTCCAGCGGGGGCCACCAATGAGCAGTTCTTC,CASSLAPAGATNEQFF
TRBV5-1,.,.,16,TRBJ1-3,TGCGCCAGCAGCTTGGGACAGCAAAGCTCTGGAAACACCATATATTTT,CASSLGQQSSGNTIYF
TRBV15,.,TRBD1,16,TRBJ1-2,TGTGCCACCAGCTTGGGACAGACACCCAGGGAACATGGCTACACCTTC,CATSLGQTPREHGYTF
TRBV19,few,TRBD1,16,TRBJ1-5,TGTGCCAGTACCAGACGACCACAGGGGGCTGATCAGCCCCAGCATTTT,CASTRRPQGADQPQHF
TRBV6-5,.,TRBD1,16,TRBJ1-2,TGTGCCAGCAGTTGGAACACCGGGACAGGGGCCTTCGGCTACACCTTC,CASSWNTGTGAFGYTF
TRBV27,few,.,13,TRBJ1-1,TGTGCCAGCAGTTTGACAGCGAACACTGAAGCTTTCTTT,CASSLTANTEAFF
TRBV18,.,.,14,TRBJ1-3,TGTGCCAGCTCATCCAGGGGTGTCGGAAACACCATATATTTT,CASSSRGVGNTIYF
TRBV5-5,.,TRBD1,17,TRBJ1-1,TGTGCCAGCAGCTTCTCTCAGGACAGGAGTTTGCACACTGAAGCTTTCTTT,CASSFSQDRSLHTEAFF
TRBV10-3,.,.,11,TRBJ1-2,TGTGCCATCAGCAATACCGCCGAGGCAACCTTC,CAISNTAEATF
TRBV18,.,.,14,TRBJ1-2,TGTGCCAGCTCCTCAGGGCCGACTAACTATGGCTACACCTTC,CASSSGPTNYGYTF